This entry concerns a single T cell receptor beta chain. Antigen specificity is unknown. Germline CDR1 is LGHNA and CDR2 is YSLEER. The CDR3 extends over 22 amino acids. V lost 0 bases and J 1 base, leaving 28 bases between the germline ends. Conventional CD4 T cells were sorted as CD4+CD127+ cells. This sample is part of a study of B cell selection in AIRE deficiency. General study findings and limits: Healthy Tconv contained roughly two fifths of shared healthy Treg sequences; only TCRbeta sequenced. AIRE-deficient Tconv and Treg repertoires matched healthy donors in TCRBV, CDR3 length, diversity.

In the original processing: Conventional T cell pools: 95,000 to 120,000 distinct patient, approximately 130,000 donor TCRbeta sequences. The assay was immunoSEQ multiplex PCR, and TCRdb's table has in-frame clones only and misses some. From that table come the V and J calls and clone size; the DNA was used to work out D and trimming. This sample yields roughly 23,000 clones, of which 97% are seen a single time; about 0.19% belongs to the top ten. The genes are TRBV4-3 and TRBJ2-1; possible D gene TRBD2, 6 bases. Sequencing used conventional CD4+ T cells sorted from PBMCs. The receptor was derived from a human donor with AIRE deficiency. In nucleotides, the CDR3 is TGCGCCAGCAGCCAAGATGCGGCCCCAGCATTGCGGGGTCTGAGGTCCTACAATGAGCAGTTCTTC. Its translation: CASSQDAAPALRGLRSYNEQFF.